This T cell receptor beta chain came from a study of response to subunit inactivated influenza vaccine. Regarding the study as a whole: The authors put forward the suggestion that each seasonal influenza vaccination may bring in only a limited number of new T cells.

As concerns this clonotype: Its antigen is unidentified.

One entry per CDR3 protein, called by TCRdb with MiXCR from the RT-PCR reads. Of about 700,000 distinct CDR3 sequences listed, 14% are singletons. The CDR3 covers 15 residues. Looked up from germline, CDR1 is SGDLS and CDR2 is YYNGEE. V shed 3 bases and J 5 bases; nucleotides not matched to a gene: 8. This chain uses TRBV9 with TRBJ2-1; 7 bases fit TRBD2. The input for sequencing was PBMCs from blood, taken around two weeks before vaccination. The sequence came from a man aged 45-65 years who received an inactivated influenza vaccine. DNA of the CDR3: TGTGCCAGCAGCGCCCCAGGGACTATGAACAATGAGCAGTTCTTC. It specifies CASSAPGTMNNEQFF.